This is a list of T cell receptor beta chains from one sample in a study of OX40 agonist ivuxolimab in advanced cancers. Sequencing used immunoSEQ multiplex PCR; TCRdb keeps in-frame clones, though not all of them. The sample lists more than 65,000 clones; approximately 81% were seen once. This specimen consisted of CD4+ or CD8+ T cells sorted from blood, obtained in a trial of the OX40 agonist ivuxolimab. These receptors originate from an adult with an advanced solid tumor such as melanoma, head and neck, liver or kidney cancer. Both conserved end residues are part of each CDR3. D genes are given only for firm matches. The size field is filled for only some rows; it gives once, few, many or a size class.

-	TRBV11-2	TRBJ2-1	-	TGTGCCAGCAGCTTAGAGGGCCACCAATACAATGAGCAGTTCTTC	CASSLEGHQYNEQFF
-	TRBV27	TRBJ2-7	TRBD2	TGTGCCAGCAGTTTCGGCGGGAGGGGCTCCTACGAGCAGTACTTC	CASSFGGRGSYEQYF
-	TRBV29-1	TRBJ1-1	TRBD1	TGCAGCGCTCGGACAGGGGCCACTGAAGCTTTCTTT	CSARTGATEAFF
-	TRBV28	TRBJ2-7	TRBD2	TGTGCCAGCAGTTTATTGCCCGTACTAGCGGGGGAGAACTACGAGCAGTACTTC	CASSLLPVLAGENYEQYF
-	TRBV27	TRBJ2-1	-	TGTGCCAGCAGTTTACGTCTAACAAACTACAATGAGCAGTTCTTC	CASSLRLTNYNEQFF
-	TRBV5-4	TRBJ2-5	-	TGTGCCAGCAGCTTCGGTTCCGACCAAGAGACCCAGTACTTC	CASSFGSDQETQYF
few	TRBV11-2	TRBJ2-7	TRBD2	TGTGCCAGCACCGCGGGAGGACCGCAATACGAGCAGTACTTC	CASTAGGPQYEQYF
few	TRBV18	TRBJ2-7	-	TGTGCCAGCTCACAAGCTAGGAGCGAGCAGTACTTC	CASSQARSEQYF
-	TRBV15	TRBJ1-4	TRBD1	TGTGCCACCAACCGAGGGGGCTCTAATGAAAAACTGTTTTTT	CATNRGGSNEKLFF
-	TRBV19	TRBJ2-7	TRBD2	TGTGCCAGTAGTGTCTTAGCGGGCGAGTCCTACGAGCAGTACTTC	CASSVLAGESYEQYF
-	TRBV21-1	TRBJ1-1	-	TGTGCCAGCAGCAAAGACGGAAGGGTAACTGAAGCTTTCTTT	CASSKDGRVTEAFF
few	TRBV27	TRBJ2-5	-	TGTGCCAGCAGTCTGAACCGCGGGGAAGGGTACCAAGAGACCCAGTACTTC	CASSLNRGEGYQETQYF
-	TRBV6-1	TRBJ2-2	-	TGTGCCAGCACCTATAGGGACACCGGGGAGCTGTTTTTT	CASTYRDTGELFF
-	TRBV7-9	TRBJ2-1	-	TGTGCCAGCAGCTCAACAGGGGGGGTTGAGCAGTTCTTC	CASSSTGGVEQFF
-	TRBV15	TRBJ1-5	TRBD1	TGTGCCACCAGCAGAGGGGGACAGGGACTCAATCAGCCCCAGCATTTT	CATSRGGQGLNQPQHF
-	TRBV2	TRBJ2-7	-	TGTGCCAGCAGGGGACTTAACTACGAGCAGTACTTC	CASRGLNYEQYF
once	TRBV27	TRBJ2-2	-	TGTGCCAGCAGCCCGGTTGGCACCGGGGAGCTGTTTTTT	CASSPVGTGELFF
-	TRBV28	TRBJ1-2	-	TGTGCCAGCAGTTTATTAACCGGGGGCAGGAGCTATGGCTACACCTTC	CASSLLTGGRSYGYTF
-	TRBV28	TRBJ2-5	TRBD2	TGTGCCAGCAGTTTATCAGGGGTAGCGGGAATTCAAGAGACCCAGTACTTC	CASSLSGVAGIQETQYF
-	TRBV6-1	TRBJ2-4	TRBD1	TGTGCCAGCAGCCGGGACAGTGCCATTCAGTACTTC	CASSRDSAIQYF
once	TRBV7-6	TRBJ1-3	-	TGTGCCAGCAGCCCAGAGGCCAGGGTTGTGTTGGACTCTGGAAACACCATATATTTT	CASSPEARVVLDSGNTIYF
-	TRBV5-1	TRBJ2-5	TRBD2	TGCGCCAGCAGCGAAGGACTAGCCCAAGAGACCCAGTACTTC	CASSEGLAQETQYF
-	TRBV29-1	TRBJ1-5	TRBD1	TGCAGCGTTGCTGACAGGGGGCGCGGGGCCCAGCATTTT	CSVADRGRGAQHF
-	TRBV5-8	TRBJ2-5	-	TGTGCCAGCAGCTTGGAGGGTGTAGAGACCCAGTACTTC	CASSLEGVETQYF
-	TRBV7-2	TRBJ2-2	-	TGTGCCAGCAGCTTAGGGCTTGCAACCGGGGAGCTGTTTTTT	CASSLGLATGELFF
-	TRBV7-9	TRBJ2-7	TRBD2	TGTGCCAGCAGCCCGGGACTAGCCTCCTACGAGCAGTACTTC	CASSPGLASYEQYF
-	TRBV6-6	TRBJ1-2	TRBD1	TGTGCCAGCAGTAAAGGACAGGGAACCTCCGGCTACACCTTC	CASSKGQGTSGYTF
-	TRBV5-8	TRBJ2-1	-	TGTGCCAGCAGTCTAGGACTCAATGAGCAGTTCTTC	CASSLGLNEQFF